The rows below give T cell receptor beta chains drawn from one sample of a study of T cell repertoires in cytomegalovirus infection. TCRdb recomputed calls from the reads with MiXCR, one row per CDR3 protein. The top ten hold 31% of the sample, which has approximately 110,000 distinct CDR3 sequences, around 9.1% seen once. Their cognate antigens are unknown. The sequenced sample consisted of PBMCs, sequenced either directly or after in vitro stimulation (not recorded which). These TCRs come from a human donor in good health (CMV status not recorded). Some clones in this sample may be carry-over from other donors' samples. The CDR3 runs from the conserved cysteine through the conserved F or W. D genes are given only for firm matches. Only some rows state a clone size, as once, few, many or a class for expanded clones.

TGTGCCAGCACTATGGGACAGCCGGGCTACACCTTC	CASTMGQPGYTF	.	TRBD1	TRBV7-4	TRBJ1-2
TGTGCCAGCAGCTTGGAGCGGAAAAACATTCAGTACTTC	CASSLERKNIQYF	few	.	TRBV5-4	TRBJ2-4
TGTGCCAGCAGTTTTGCGGCGGGGGGAGAGACCCAGTACTTC	CASSFAAGGETQYF	few	TRBD2	TRBV12-3/TRBV12-4	TRBJ2-5
TGTGCCAGCAGTCGGAAACAGGGATCGAGTGAAAAACTGTTTTTT	CASSRKQGSSEKLFF	few	.	TRBV2	TRBJ1-4
TGTGCCAGCAGTTTTTATCGAAGTCCGGGACTAGCGGGAGGGCCCCCTAGCTCCTACAATGAGCAGTTCTTC	CASSFYRSPGLAGGPPSSYNEQFF	few	TRBD2	TRBV28	TRBJ2-1
TGTGCCAGCAGCCCAAGGGGCGGCCAAGACGATGAGCAGTTCTTC	CASSPRGGQDDEQFF	.	.	TRBV11-2	TRBJ2-1
TGCGCCAGCAGCCACCCCGCGGGAGGGAGAAATGAGCAGTTCTTC	CASSHPAGGRNEQFF	few	TRBD2	TRBV4-1	TRBJ2-1
TGTGCCAGCAGTCTACCCGGGACTAGCGGGATTTTTGAGCAGTACTTC	CASSLPGTSGIFEQYF	few	TRBD2	TRBV12-3/TRBV12-4	TRBJ2-7
TGTGCCATCGGGAGGGCCTCTAAGACAGATACGCAGTATTTT	CAIGRASKTDTQYF	many	TRBD2	TRBV6-2/TRBV6-3	TRBJ2-3
TGTGCCAGCAGTGACAGATACGAGCAGTACTTC	CASSDRYEQYF	few	.	TRBV28	TRBJ2-7
TGCGCCAGCAGTGAGTCTGTTGCAGGATATGGCTACACCTTC	CASSESVAGYGYTF	few	.	TRBV10-2	TRBJ1-2
TGTGCCAGTAGAGGGGCCCACCAAGAGACCCAGTACTTC	CASRGAHQETQYF	.	.	TRBV12-3/TRBV12-4	TRBJ2-5
TGTGCCAGCAGCTTAGCCGGACAGGGGGCCTATGGCTACACCTTC	CASSLAGQGAYGYTF	many	TRBD1	TRBV7-2	TRBJ1-2
TGTGCCAGCAGCACGGGGGGCGGGGTCTCCTACGAGCAGTACTTC	CASSTGGGVSYEQYF	many	.	TRBV28	TRBJ2-7
TGTGCCAGCAGTTCGAGGACAAGCTATGGCTACACCTTC	CASSSRTSYGYTF	few	.	TRBV12-3/TRBV12-4	TRBJ1-2
TGTGCCAGCAGCTTAGTGGGGGGCGGAGAGACCCAGTACTTC	CASSLVGGGETQYF	many	.	TRBV7-2	TRBJ2-5
TGTGCCAGCAGCTACCCCCCCCCCGGAGACAATGAGCAGTTCTTC	CASSYPPPGDNEQFF	.	.	TRBV7-6	TRBJ2-1
TGTGCCATTCCGGTCCCGGGATACCACGCGAACACCGGGGAGCTGTTTTTT	CAIPVPGYHANTGELFF	few	.	TRBV7-9	TRBJ2-2
TGTGCCAGCAGCATCCCCGGGAGGGGTCTACCCTCTGAAGCTTTCTTT	CASSIPGRGLPSEAFF	.	.	TRBV7-3	TRBJ1-1
TGCAGTGCTATTTATAGACAGGGAAATGAAAAACTGTTTTTT	CSAIYRQGNEKLFF	.	TRBD1	TRBV20-1	TRBJ1-4
TGCGCCAGCAGCCAAGAGGCAGGGACGACCTACGAGCAGTACTTC	CASSQEAGTTYEQYF	few	.	TRBV4-1	TRBJ2-7
TGTGCCAGCAGCCCCACTAGCGGGATTGGGGGGGAGTTCTTC	CASSPTSGIGGEFF	many	TRBD2	TRBV7-6	TRBJ2-1